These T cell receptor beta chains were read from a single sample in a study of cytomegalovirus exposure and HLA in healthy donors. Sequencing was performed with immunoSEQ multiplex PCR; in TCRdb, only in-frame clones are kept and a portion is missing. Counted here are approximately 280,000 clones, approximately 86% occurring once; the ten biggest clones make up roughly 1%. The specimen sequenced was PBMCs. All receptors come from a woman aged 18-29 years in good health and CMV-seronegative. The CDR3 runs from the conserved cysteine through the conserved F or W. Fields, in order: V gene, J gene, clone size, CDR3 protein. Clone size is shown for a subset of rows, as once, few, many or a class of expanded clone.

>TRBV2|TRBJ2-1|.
CASSEIGGPSYNEQFF
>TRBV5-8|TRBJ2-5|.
CASSFTGGLGETQYF
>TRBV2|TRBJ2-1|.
CAIRQGSDNEQFF
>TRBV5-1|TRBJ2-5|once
CASSWGQGLMETQYF
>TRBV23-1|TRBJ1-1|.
CASSQSSRGIRNTEAFF
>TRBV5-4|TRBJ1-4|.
CASSLRTTTNEKLFF
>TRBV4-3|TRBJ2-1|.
CASSQGVDGTSVLRAYNEQFF
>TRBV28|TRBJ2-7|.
CASSSKLVYEQYF
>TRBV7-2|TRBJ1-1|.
CASSETVMNTEAFF
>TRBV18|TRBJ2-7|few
CASSPQGANYEQYF
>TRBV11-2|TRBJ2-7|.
CASTPGNRLGYEQYF
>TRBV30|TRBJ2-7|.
CAWSRGQGSDEQYF
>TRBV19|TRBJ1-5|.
CASTPQKNQPQHF
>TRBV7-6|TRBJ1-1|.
CASARQAGGRNTEAFF
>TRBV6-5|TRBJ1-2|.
CASSLARGLVGYTF
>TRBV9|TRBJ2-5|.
CASSQYRGQETQYF
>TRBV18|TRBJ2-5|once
CASSPFSGGETQYF
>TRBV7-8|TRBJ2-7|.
CASSDSGTGFDEQYF
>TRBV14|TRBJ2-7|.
CASSQPPRTGVYEQYF